These 20 T cell receptor beta chains share one sample of origin, sequenced in a study of OX40 agonist ivuxolimab in advanced cancers. Repertoires were generated with immunoSEQ multiplex PCR, while TCRdb's copy carries only in-frame clones and drops some. The data show about 27,000 clones, around 83% seen once. This specimen consisted of CD4+ or CD8+ T cells sorted from blood, obtained in a trial of the OX40 agonist ivuxolimab. The receptor source for this set is an adult with an advanced solid tumor such as melanoma, head and neck, liver or kidney cancer.

The chain couples TRBV6-5 to TRBJ2-3, with 8 positions matching TRBD1. The trim removed 2 bases at V and 1 base at J, leaving 2 bases unmatched. Germline V gene sequence: CDR1 MNHEY, CDR2 SVGAGI. The CDR3 has 15 residues. The CDR3 reads CASSYVQGGTDTQYF. Written as DNA, the CDR3 is TGTGCCAGCAGTTACGTACAGGGGGGCACAGATACGCAGTATTTT.

The chain carries TRBV11-2 and TRBJ1-1; TRBD1 is a possible D gene (6 bases). Trimming left V 1 base short and J 0 bases short, with 12 bases between. The CDR3 runs to 16 residues. Germline-derived CDR1 and CDR2 are SGHAT and FQNNGV. In DNA form, the CDR3 reads TGTGCCAGCAGCTTAGGACAGGAACACATGAACACTGAAGCTTTCTTT. Translated: CASSLGQEHMNTEAFF.

J is TRBJ2-3 and V is TRBV6-4; 13 bases are a match to TRBD2. CDR1 is MRHNA and CDR2 is SNTAGT in the germline V gene. After removal of 2 bases from V and 2 bases from J, the junction contained 1 base not matched to a gene. CDR3 length equals 16 residues. CDR3 loop: CASSDGTSGDTDTQYF. The CDR3 DNA sequence: TGTGCCAGCAGTGACGGGACTAGCGGGGACACAGATACGCAGTATTTT.

The rearrangement links TRBV27 to TRBJ1-1; perhaps TRBD1 as D (5 bases). Germline CDR1 and CDR2: MNHEY and SMNVEV (reference sequence). This CDR3 contains 14 residues. Between the trimmed V and J ends, which lost 8 bases and 3 bases, there was a span of 16 bases. CDR3 nucleotide sequence: TGTGCCAGCGGGGCCCGGGGGGGAGACACTGAAGCTTTCTTT. This sequence encodes CASGARGGDTEAFF.

The V gene is TRBV30, the J gene TRBJ2-5, with TRBD2 matching 7 bases. The J segment lost 6 bases and the V segment lost 3 bases, leaving 13 bases of the junction unmatched. The CDR3 runs to 15 residues. CDR1 is GTSNPN and CDR2 is SVGIG in the germline V gene (reference sequence). CDR3 protein: CAWRRDGLVGKTQYF. The CDR3 nucleotides are TGTGCCTGGAGAAGGGATGGACTAGTGGGGAAGACCCAGTACTTC.

The chain uses TRBV27 and TRBJ1-1; no clear D. The CDR3 consists of 15 residues. Germline CDR1 reads MNHEY; CDR2 reads SMNVEV (reference sequence). Deletions cut 1 base from V and 0 bases from J, with 9 bases between. DNA for the CDR3: TGTGCCAGCAGTTTATTGGGCCGAATGAACACTGAAGCTTTCTTT. It specifies CASSLLGRMNTEAFF.

J is TRBJ1-3 and V is TRBV6-1, with D tentatively TRBD1 (6 bases). The CDR3 runs 14 residues. Germline CDR1 and CDR2: MNHNS and SASEGT. V gave up 4 bases and J gave up 1 base, with 8 bases separating them. The CDR3 loop reads CASSARGSGNTIYF. The DNA of the CDR3 is TGTGCCAGCAGTGCCAGGGGTTCTGGAAACACCATATATTTT.

This chain uses TRBV30 with TRBJ1-3; TRBD1 matches 11 bases. The junction had 4 bases not matched to a gene; V was cut back by 4 bases and J by 8 bases. CDR3 length: 13 residues. The germline V gene has CDR1 GTSNPN and CDR2 SVGIG (reference sequence). Here the CDR3 reads CAWKGQGVYTIYF. DNA of the CDR3: TGTGCCTGGAAGGGACAGGGGGTATACACCATATATTTT.

V and J are TRBV7-8 and TRBJ2-7, with 7 bases matching TRBD1. Germline V gives CDR1 SGHVS, CDR2 FQNEAQ. The CDR3 sequence is 16 residues long. The V segment lost 3 bases and the J segment 0 bases; nucleotides outside the gene matches: 8. CDR3 protein: CASSFLPGQNSYEQYF. CDR3 DNA: TGTGCCAGCAGCTTCCTCCCGGGACAGAACTCCTACGAGCAGTACTTC. The full variable domain, in which reference TRBV7-8 and TRBJ2-7 provide the parts outside the CDR3, is GAGVSQSPRYKVAKRGQDVALRCDPISGHVSLFWYQQALGQGPEFLTYFQNEAQLDKSGLPSDRFFAERPEGSVSTLKIQRTQQEDSAVYLCASSFLPGQNSYEQYFGPGTRLTVT.

The chain has TRBV7-3 and TRBJ1-1; D perhaps matches TRBD1 (6 bases). This CDR3 is 13 amino acids long. V lost 8 bases and J 4 bases, leaving 14 bases between the germline ends. CDR1 and CDR2 (germline): SGHTA, FQGTGA. The CDR3 coding sequence is TGTGCCAGCTCCTTAGGGGGAAGCACTGAAGCTTTCTTT. Protein sequence: CASSLGGSTEAFF.

The genes are TRBV7-9 and TRBJ2-7; D may be TRBD1 (6 bases). The CDR3 length is 14 residues. Germline V lookup: CDR1 SEHNR, CDR2 FQNEAQ (reference sequence). Between the trimmed V and J ends, which lost 7 bases and 2 bases, there was a span of 15 bases. The CDR3 is CASNPKGQAYEQYF. Written as DNA, the CDR3 is TGTGCCAGCAACCCTAAGGGACAAGCCTACGAGCAGTACTTC.

The CDR3 nucleotides are TGTGCCAGCAGCTTAGATACGGGCTCCTACGAGCAGTACTTC. Its translation: CASSLDTGSYEQYF. The rearrangement joins TRBV7-2 to TRBJ2-7; D uncertain. Germline CDR1 reads SGHTA; CDR2 reads FQGNSA. V lost 1 base and J 0 bases, leaving 7 bases between the germline ends. The CDR3 has 14 residues.

The chain couples TRBV12-5 to TRBJ1-1; TRBD1 aligns across 7 bases. Trimming removed 6 bases from V and 6 bases from J; junction bases left unmatched: 10. This CDR3 has 14 amino acids. Germline V gene sequence: CDR1 LGHNT, CDR2 FRNRAP. The CDR3 sequence: CASGMTGIASEAFF. The CDR3 bases are TGTGCTAGTGGCATGACAGGGATCGCCTCTGAAGCTTTCTTT.

The chain couples TRBV18 to TRBJ2-7; no definite D call. In germline, CDR1 is KGHSH, CDR2 LQKENI. The V gene lost 2 bases and the J gene lost 5 bases, with 10 bases spanning the gap. This CDR3 spans 13 amino acids. The CDR3 is CASSPETPNEQYF. For the CDR3, the DNA is TGTGCCAGCTCACCAGAGACCCCCAACGAGCAGTACTTC.

The chain has TRBV7-8 and TRBJ1-2; TRBD1 agrees at 9 bases. J was trimmed by 8 bases and V by 4 bases; bases with no gene match: 11. Germline V gene lookup returns CDR1 SGHVS and CDR2 FQNEAQ. The CDR3 runs to 15 residues. The CDR3 bases are TGTGCCAGCAGCTCCACCCCGGACAGGGGAAAAGGCTACACCTTC. The encoded protein is CASSSTPDRGKGYTF.

The chain has TRBV4-2 and TRBJ1-5; D call uncertain. Germline-derived CDR1 and CDR2 are LGHNA and YNFKEQ. Trimming took off 8 bases at V and 1 base at J, with 9 bases between the two ends. This CDR3 region has 13 residues. The CDR3 here is CASGRGSNQPQHF. CDR3 coding DNA: TGTGCCAGCGGTCGAGGGAGCAATCAGCCCCAGCATTTT.

The genes are TRBV5-6 and TRBJ1-2; D gene uncertain. Germline V CDR1 and CDR2: SGHDT, YYEEEE. CDR3 length: 14 amino acids. V lost 2 bases and J lost 4, with 12 bases in between. The CDR3 sequence is CASSFRRAGYGYTF. The CDR3 DNA reads as TGTGCCAGCAGCTTTAGGAGGGCCGGCTATGGCTACACCTTC.

The rearrangement uses TRBV30 and TRBJ2-5, with TRBD2 matching 15 bases. The CDR3 extends over 14 amino acids. Germline CDR1 reads GTSNPN; CDR2 reads SVGIG (reference sequence). Losses at the gene ends were 5 bases for V and 4 bases for J; bases not matched to a gene: 2. The CDR3 DNA reads TGTGCCTGGGGACTAGCGGGAGGGCTAGAGACCCAGTACTTC. Its protein product is CAWGLAGGLETQYF. The whole variable domain, filled in from reference TRBV30 and TRBJ2-5, reads SQTIHQWPATLVQPVGSPLSLECTVEGTSNPNLYWYRQAAGRGLQLLFYSVGIGQISSEVPQNLSASRPQDRQFILSSKKLLLSDSGFYLCAWGLAGGLETQYFGPGTRLLVL.

The chain joins TRBV2 to TRBJ2-5; TRBD2 aligns across 15 bases. Looked up from germline, CDR1 is SNHLY and CDR2 is FYNNEI. The V and J ends lost 6 bases and 4 bases, in that order; junction bases with no gene match: 9. This CDR3 comprises 17 residues. The CDR3 is CASSAGLAGGYRETQYF. The DNA for the CDR3 is TGTGCCAGCAGCGCGGGACTAGCGGGGGGCTACCGAGAGACCCAGTACTTC.

This chain uses TRBV7-3 with TRBJ2-7; D is possibly TRBD1 or TRBD2 (5 bases each). The CDR3 spans 16 residues. Trimming removed 0 bases from V and 0 bases from J, with 12 bases in between. Germline CDR1 and CDR2: SGHTA and FQGTGA. The chain's CDR3 is CASSLTGDGSSYEQYF. The CDR3 bases are TGTGCCAGCAGCTTAACCGGGGACGGAAGCTCCTACGAGCAGTACTTC.